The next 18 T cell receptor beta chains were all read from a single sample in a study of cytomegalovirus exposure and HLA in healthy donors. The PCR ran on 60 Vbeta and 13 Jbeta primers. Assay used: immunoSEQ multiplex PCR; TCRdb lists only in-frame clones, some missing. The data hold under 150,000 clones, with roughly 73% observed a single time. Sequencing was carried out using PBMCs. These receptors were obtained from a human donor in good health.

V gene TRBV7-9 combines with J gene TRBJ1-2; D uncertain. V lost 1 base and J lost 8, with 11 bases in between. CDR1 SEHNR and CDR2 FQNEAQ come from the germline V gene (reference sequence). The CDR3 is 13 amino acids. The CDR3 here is CASSLGHREGYTF. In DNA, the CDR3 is TGTGCCAGCAGCTTAGGTCACCGAGAAGGCTACACCTTC.

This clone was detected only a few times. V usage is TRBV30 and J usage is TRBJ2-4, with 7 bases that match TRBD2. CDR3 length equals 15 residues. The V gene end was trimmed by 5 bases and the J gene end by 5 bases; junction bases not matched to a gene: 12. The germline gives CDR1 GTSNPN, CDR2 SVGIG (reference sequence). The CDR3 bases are TGTGCCTGGCGACTAGCCGATTGGGATCAAAACATTCAGTACTTC. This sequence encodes CAWRLADWDQNIQYF.

The CDR3 DNA reads as TGTGCCAGCAGCCAAGGAGACAGGGGGGACGAGCAGTACTTC. Translated, it gives CASSQGDRGDEQYF. This chain joins TRBV14 and TRBJ2-7; TRBD1 aligns across 9 bases. This CDR3 spans 14 amino acids. Looked up from germline, CDR1 is SGHDN and CDR2 is FVKESK. V was pared by 1 base and J by 5 bases, with 3 bases of the junction left unmatched.

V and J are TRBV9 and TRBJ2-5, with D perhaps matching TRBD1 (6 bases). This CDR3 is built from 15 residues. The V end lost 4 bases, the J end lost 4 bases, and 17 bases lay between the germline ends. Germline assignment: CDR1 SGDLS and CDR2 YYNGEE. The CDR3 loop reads CASSPGTSSTETQYF. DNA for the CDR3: TGTGCCAGCAGCCCCGGGACATCATCTACAGAGACCCAGTACTTC.

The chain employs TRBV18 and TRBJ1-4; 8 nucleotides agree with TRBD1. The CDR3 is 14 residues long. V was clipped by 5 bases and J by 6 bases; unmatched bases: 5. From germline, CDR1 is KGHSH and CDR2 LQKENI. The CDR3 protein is CASSGQGADEKLFF. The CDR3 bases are TGTGCCAGCTCAGGGCAGGGGGCCGATGAAAAACTGTTTTTT.

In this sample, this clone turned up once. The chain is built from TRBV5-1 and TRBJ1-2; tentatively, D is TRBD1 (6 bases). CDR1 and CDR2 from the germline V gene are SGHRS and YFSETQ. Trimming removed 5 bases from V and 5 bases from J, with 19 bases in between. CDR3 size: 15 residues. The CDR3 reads CASSVGQQVRYGYTF. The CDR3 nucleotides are TGCGCCAGCAGTGTTGGACAGCAGGTCCGATATGGCTACACCTTC.

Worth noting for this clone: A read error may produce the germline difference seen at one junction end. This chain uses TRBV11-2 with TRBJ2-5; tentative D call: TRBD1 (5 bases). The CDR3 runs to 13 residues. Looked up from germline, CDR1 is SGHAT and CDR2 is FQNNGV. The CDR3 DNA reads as TGTGCCAGCAGCCTAGACAGTTCTGGTTCCCAGTACTTC. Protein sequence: CASSLDSSGSQYF.

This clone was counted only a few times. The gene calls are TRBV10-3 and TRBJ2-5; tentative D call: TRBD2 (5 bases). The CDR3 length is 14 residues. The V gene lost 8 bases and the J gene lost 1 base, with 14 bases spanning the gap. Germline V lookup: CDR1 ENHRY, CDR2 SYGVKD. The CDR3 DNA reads TGTGCCATCGGTCAACCTAGCCGCCAAGAGACCCAGTACTTC. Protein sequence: CAIGQPSRQETQYF.

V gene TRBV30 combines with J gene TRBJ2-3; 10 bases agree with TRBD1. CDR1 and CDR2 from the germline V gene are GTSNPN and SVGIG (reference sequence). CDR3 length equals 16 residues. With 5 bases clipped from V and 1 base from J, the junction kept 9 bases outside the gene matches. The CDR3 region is CAWPGTGDVGTDTQYF. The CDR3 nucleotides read TGTGCCTGGCCCGGGACAGGGGACGTGGGCACAGATACGCAGTATTTT. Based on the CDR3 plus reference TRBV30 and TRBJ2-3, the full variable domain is SQTIHQWPATLVQPVGSPLSLECTVEGTSNPNLYWYRQAAGRGLQLLFYSVGIGQISSEVPQNLSASRPQDRQFILSSKKLLLSDSGFYLCAWPGTGDVGTDTQYFGPGTRLTVL.

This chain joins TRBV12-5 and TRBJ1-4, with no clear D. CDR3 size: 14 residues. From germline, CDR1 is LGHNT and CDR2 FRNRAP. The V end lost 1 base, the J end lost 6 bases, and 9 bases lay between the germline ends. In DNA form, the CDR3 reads TGTGCTAGTGGTTTGGGAAGCTCCGATGAAAAACTGTTTTTT. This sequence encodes CASGLGSSDEKLFF.

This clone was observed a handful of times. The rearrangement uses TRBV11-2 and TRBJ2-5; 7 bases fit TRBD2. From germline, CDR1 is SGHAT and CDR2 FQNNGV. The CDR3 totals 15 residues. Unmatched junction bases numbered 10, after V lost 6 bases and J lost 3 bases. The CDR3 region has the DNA TGTGCCAGCAGACATGCGGCTAGCGGTGAAGAGACCCAGTACTTC. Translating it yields CASRHAASGEETQYF.

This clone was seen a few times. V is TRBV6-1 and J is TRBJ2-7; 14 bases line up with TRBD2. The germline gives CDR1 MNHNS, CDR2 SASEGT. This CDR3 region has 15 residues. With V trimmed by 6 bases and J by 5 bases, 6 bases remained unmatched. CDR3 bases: TGTGCCAGCAGCCAGACTAGCGGGGGGGCCGACGAGCAGTACTTC. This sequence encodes CASSQTSGGADEQYF.

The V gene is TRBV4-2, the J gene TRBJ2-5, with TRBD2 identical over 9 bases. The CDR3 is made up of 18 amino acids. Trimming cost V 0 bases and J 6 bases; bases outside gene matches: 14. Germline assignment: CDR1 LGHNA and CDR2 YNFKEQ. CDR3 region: CASSQDPTPGGRDQTQYF. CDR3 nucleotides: TGTGCCAGCAGCCAAGATCCCACCCCGGGCGGGAGGGACCAGACCCAGTACTTC.

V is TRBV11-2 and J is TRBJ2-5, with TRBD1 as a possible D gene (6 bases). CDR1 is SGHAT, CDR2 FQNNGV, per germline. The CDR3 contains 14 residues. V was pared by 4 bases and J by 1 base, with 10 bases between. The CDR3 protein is CASSSRDTQETQYF. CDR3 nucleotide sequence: TGTGCCAGCAGCTCCCGGGACACCCAAGAGACCCAGTACTTC.

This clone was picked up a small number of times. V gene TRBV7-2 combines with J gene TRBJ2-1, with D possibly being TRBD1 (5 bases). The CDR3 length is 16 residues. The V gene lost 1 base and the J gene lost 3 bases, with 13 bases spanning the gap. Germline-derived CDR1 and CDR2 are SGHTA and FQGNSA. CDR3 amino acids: CASSLVQGISYNEQFF. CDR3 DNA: TGTGCCAGCAGCTTAGTTCAGGGTATAAGCTACAATGAGCAGTTCTTC.

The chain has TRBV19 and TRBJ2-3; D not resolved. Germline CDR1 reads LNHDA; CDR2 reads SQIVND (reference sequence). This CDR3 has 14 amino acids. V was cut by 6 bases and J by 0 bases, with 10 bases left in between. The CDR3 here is CASRLKLSTDTQYF. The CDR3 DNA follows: TGTGCCAGTAGACTCAAACTCAGCACAGATACGCAGTATTTT.

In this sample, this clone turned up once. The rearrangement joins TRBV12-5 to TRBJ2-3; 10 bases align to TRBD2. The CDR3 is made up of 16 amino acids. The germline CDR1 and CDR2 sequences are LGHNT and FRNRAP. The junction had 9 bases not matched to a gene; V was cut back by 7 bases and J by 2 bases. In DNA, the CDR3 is TGTGCTAGTGTCCATGGACTAGCGGACCCCACAGATACGCAGTATTTT. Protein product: CASVHGLADPTDTQYF.

The CDR3 nucleotides are TGTGCCAGCGGGACAGGGTTCTACGAGCAGTACTTC. As protein: CASGTGFYEQYF. J is TRBJ2-7 and V is TRBV27; 9 positions agree with TRBD1. Germline assignment: CDR1 MNHEY and CDR2 SMNVEV (reference sequence). With V trimmed by 8 bases and J by 3 bases, 2 bases remained unmatched. The CDR3 has 12 residues.